Sequencing of this T cell receptor beta chain was carried out in a study of control samples from healthy donors and cancer patients. V was cut by 3 bases and J by 5 bases, with 13 bases left in between. Germline V lookup: CDR1 MNHEY, CDR2 SMNVEV (reference sequence). The CDR3 has 14 amino acids. Clones were sequenced by immunoSEQ multiplex PCR, and TCRdb holds only the in-frame ones, with some missing. The sample comprises about 63,000 clones, around 85% of which are singletons, and 4.5% to 6% rests with the top ten. This sequence joins TRBV27 and TRBJ1-1; a weak D match, TRBD1 (6 bases). This clonotype was sampled from a man between 35 and 55 years old in good health. The specimen was blood. This CDR3 reads CASSFTGARTEAFF. The CDR3 nucleotides are TGTGCCAGCAGTTTTACGGGGGCGCGGACTGAAGCTTTCTTT.